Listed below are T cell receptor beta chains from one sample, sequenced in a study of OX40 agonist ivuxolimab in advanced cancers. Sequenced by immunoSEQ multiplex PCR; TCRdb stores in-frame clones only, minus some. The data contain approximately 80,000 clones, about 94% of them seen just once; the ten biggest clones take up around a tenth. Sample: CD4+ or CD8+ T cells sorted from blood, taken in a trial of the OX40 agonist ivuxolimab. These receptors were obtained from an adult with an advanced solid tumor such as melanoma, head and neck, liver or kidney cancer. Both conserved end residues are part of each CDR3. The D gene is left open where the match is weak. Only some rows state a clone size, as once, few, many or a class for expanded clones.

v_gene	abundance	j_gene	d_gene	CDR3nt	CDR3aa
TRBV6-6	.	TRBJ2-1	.	TGTGCCAGCAGGGGGGAGGCGACCGGAGATAGTGAGCAGTTCTTC	CASRGEATGDSEQFF
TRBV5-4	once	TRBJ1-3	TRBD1	TGTGCCAGCAGCGCGGACAGGACCTCTGGAAACACCATATATTTT	CASSADRTSGNTIYF
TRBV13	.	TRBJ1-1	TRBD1	TGTGCCAGCAGCCCCGAGGACAGGGGTTTCGCTGAAGCTTTCTTT	CASSPEDRGFAEAFF
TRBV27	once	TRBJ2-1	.	TGTGCCAGCAGACACTCCCTGGGACACTCCTACAATGAGCAGTTCTTC	CASRHSLGHSYNEQFF
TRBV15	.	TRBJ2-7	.	TGTGCCACCAGCCTGGCGAGGTCCTACGAGCAGTACTTC	CATSLARSYEQYF
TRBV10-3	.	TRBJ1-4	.	TGTGCCATCAGGAGGGACACTAATGAAAAACTGTTTTTT	CAIRRDTNEKLFF
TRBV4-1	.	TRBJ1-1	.	TGCGCCAGCAGCCAGGATGACAGAGGGCCTGAAGCTTTCTTT	CASSQDDRGPEAFF
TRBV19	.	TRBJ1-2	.	TGTGCCAGTAGTATACCCGGAAGGCCTCTGGGCTATGGCTACACCTTC	CASSIPGRPLGYGYTF
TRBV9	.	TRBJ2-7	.	TGTGCCAGCAGCTCTGACGTAAGCTACGAGCAGTACTTC	CASSSDVSYEQYF
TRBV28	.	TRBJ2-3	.	TGTGCCAGCAGTTTATCCTCCACAGATACGCAGTATTTT	CASSLSSTDTQYF
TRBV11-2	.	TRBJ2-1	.	TGTGCCAGCAGCCCCCCAAGAGGGAGCGCGCTAGCCAATGAGCAGTTCTTC	CASSPPRGSALANEQFF
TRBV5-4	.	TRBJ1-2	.	TGTGCCAGCAGCTTGGGTGTAAGCGGGGTTGAGAATGGCTACACCTTC	CASSLGVSGVENGYTF
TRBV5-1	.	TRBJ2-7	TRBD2	TGCGCCAGCAGCCGGGCTAGCGGGAGTGGCGAGCAGTACTTC	CASSRASGSGEQYF
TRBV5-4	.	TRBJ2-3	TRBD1	TGTGCCAGCAGCCGGGGACAGGAGGAGTATTTT	CASSRGQEEYF
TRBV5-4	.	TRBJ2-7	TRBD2	TGTGCCAGCAGCCCCGGGACTAGCGGGTACGAGCAGTACTTC	CASSPGTSGYEQYF
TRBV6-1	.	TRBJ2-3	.	TGTGCCAGCAGACCTCGGGCGGCAGATACGCAGTATTTT	CASRPRAADTQYF
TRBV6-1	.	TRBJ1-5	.	TGTGCCAGCAGTGAATGGATGGGACGGCCAAGCAATCAGCCCCAGCATTTT	CASSEWMGRPSNQPQHF
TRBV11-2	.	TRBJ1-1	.	TGTGCCAGCAGCTTAATTCACGCGGCTGAAGCTTTCTTT	CASSLIHAAEAFF
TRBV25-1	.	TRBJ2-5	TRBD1	TGTGCCAGTGGGACGGCAGGGGGTGTAGAGACCCAGTACTTC	CASGTAGGVETQYF
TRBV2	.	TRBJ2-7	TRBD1	TGTGCCAGCAGTGATATGGACAGGGGTTACGAGCAGTACTTC	CASSDMDRGYEQYF
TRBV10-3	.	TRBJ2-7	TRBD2	TGTGCCATCAGTCCAGGGTCGGGAGGCTACGAGCAGTACTTC	CAISPGSGGYEQYF
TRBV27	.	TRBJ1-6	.	TGTGCCAGCAGTTTGGGTCCCCACCTCGGTAATTCACCCCTCCACTTT	CASSLGPHLGNSPLHF